A selection of T cell receptor beta chains follows, all from one sample in a study of blood T cell repertoires in COVID-19. Sequenced by immunoSEQ multiplex PCR; TCRdb stores in-frame clones only, minus some. The table includes roughly 250,000 clones, around nine tenths detected once. Sequenced: peripheral blood. Receptors were obtained from a woman aged 40-49 years who had recovered from COVID-19. Each CDR3 is given with its conserved first and last residue. The order of the fields is CDR3 DNA, CDR3 protein, V gene, D gene, J gene, clone size. D genes are given only for firm matches. Size is omitted from some rows. Given values are once, few, many or a class for expanded clones.

CDR3 DNA: TGTGCCACCAGACTAGCGGGAGGGTACAATGAGCAGTTCTTC
CDR3 protein: CATRLAGGYNEQFF
V gene: TRBV10-3
D gene: TRBD2
J gene: TRBJ2-1
clone size: -

CDR3 DNA: TGTGCCAGCAGCCATCTGGACAAGACATACAATGAGCAGTTCTTC
CDR3 protein: CASSHLDKTYNEQFF
V gene: TRBV5-6
D gene: -
J gene: TRBJ2-1
clone size: -

CDR3 DNA: TGTGCCAGCAGCTTAGCAGGGCCTGGGGCCAACGTCCTGACTTTC
CDR3 protein: CASSLAGPGANVLTF
V gene: TRBV13
D gene: -
J gene: TRBJ2-6
clone size: -

CDR3 DNA: TGTGCCAGCGGGAGGGCGGCATTTCCCGCCAATCAGCCCCAGCATTTT
CDR3 protein: CASGRAAFPANQPQHF
V gene: TRBV27
D gene: -
J gene: TRBJ1-5
clone size: -

CDR3 DNA: TGTGCCAGCAGGCGGGGAGGGTCGAACAATGAGCAGTTCTTC
CDR3 protein: CASRRGGSNNEQFF
V gene: TRBV7-2
D gene: TRBD2
J gene: TRBJ2-1
clone size: -

CDR3 DNA: TGTGCCAGCATGCCGGGGTCGAACACTGAAGCTTTCTTT
CDR3 protein: CASMPGSNTEAFF
V gene: TRBV6-6
D gene: -
J gene: TRBJ1-1
clone size: -

CDR3 DNA: TGTGCCAGCAGCCCCCAGGGCCTCTACGAGCAGTACTTC
CDR3 protein: CASSPQGLYEQYF
V gene: TRBV9
D gene: -
J gene: TRBJ2-7
clone size: -

CDR3 DNA: TGTGCCAGTAGTATCCGGGTCCAAGAGACCCAGTACTTC
CDR3 protein: CASSIRVQETQYF
V gene: TRBV19
D gene: -
J gene: TRBJ2-5
clone size: -

CDR3 DNA: TGTGCCAGCAGCCCGATGTCAAGCGGGAGGGCGGCGCAGTTCTTC
CDR3 protein: CASSPMSSGRAAQFF
V gene: TRBV7-2
D gene: TRBD2
J gene: TRBJ2-1
clone size: -

CDR3 DNA: TGTGCCAGCAGCCCCCCGGCAGGGCTTGTTTCCTGGGGCTACACCTTC
CDR3 protein: CASSPPAGLVSWGYTF
V gene: TRBV5-6
D gene: -
J gene: TRBJ1-2
clone size: -

CDR3 DNA: TGTGCCAGCAGCCGGGAGGGGGCAGATACTGAAGCTTTCTTT
CDR3 protein: CASSREGADTEAFF
V gene: TRBV7-3
D gene: TRBD1
J gene: TRBJ1-1
clone size: -

CDR3 DNA: TGTGCCAGCAGCGGGACAGGGGGCCAAGAGACCCAGTACTTC
CDR3 protein: CASSGTGGQETQYF
V gene: TRBV7-2
D gene: TRBD1
J gene: TRBJ2-5
clone size: once

CDR3 DNA: TGTGCCAGCACATACAGGGGAGATAATTCACCCCTCCACTTT
CDR3 protein: CASTYRGDNSPLHF
V gene: TRBV19
D gene: TRBD1
J gene: TRBJ1-6
clone size: -

CDR3 DNA: TGTGCCAGCAGCAAAGGGAGGACTAGCGGGAGGGGGCAAGAGACCCAGTACTTC
CDR3 protein: CASSKGRTSGRGQETQYF
V gene: TRBV21-1
D gene: -
J gene: TRBJ2-5
clone size: -

CDR3 DNA: TGTGCCAGCAGTTACTTGGGGGCCCGGGAGACCCAGTACTTC
CDR3 protein: CASSYLGARETQYF
V gene: TRBV6-5
D gene: -
J gene: TRBJ2-5
clone size: -

CDR3 DNA: TGTGCCAGCTCACCACCGGGACAGCCCCTCAATCAGCCCCAGCATTTT
CDR3 protein: CASSPPGQPLNQPQHF
V gene: TRBV18
D gene: TRBD1
J gene: TRBJ1-5
clone size: -

CDR3 DNA: TGCAGCGTTGCGGGAGGGCCCTACGAGCAGTACTTC
CDR3 protein: CSVAGGPYEQYF
V gene: TRBV29-1
D gene: TRBD2
J gene: TRBJ2-7
clone size: -

CDR3 DNA: TGTGCCAGCAGCCCCGGGACAGGGCTCCTGATGAACACTGAAGCTTTCTTT
CDR3 protein: CASSPGTGLLMNTEAFF
V gene: TRBV11-3
D gene: TRBD1
J gene: TRBJ1-1
clone size: -

CDR3 DNA: TGCGGCGGAAGGGGTCAGCCCCAGCATTTT
CDR3 protein: CGGRGQPQHF
V gene: TRBV29-1
D gene: -
J gene: TRBJ1-5
clone size: -

CDR3 DNA: TGTGCCAGCAGCCAAGATAGCCTGGGCACAGATACGCAGTATTTT
CDR3 protein: CASSQDSLGTDTQYF
V gene: TRBV3-1/TRBV3-2
D gene: -
J gene: TRBJ2-3
clone size: -

CDR3 DNA: TGTGCCAGCAGCTTAGGCCATCGCAGGGCAAATTTTGGAAACACCATATATTTT
CDR3 protein: CASSLGHRRANFGNTIYF
V gene: TRBV13
D gene: -
J gene: TRBJ1-3
clone size: -

CDR3 DNA: TGTGCCAGCAGCTTAGGGAACGTAGGCGGGGGGGATACGCAGTATTTT
CDR3 protein: CASSLGNVGGGDTQYF
V gene: TRBV11-2
D gene: TRBD2
J gene: TRBJ2-3
clone size: -

CDR3 DNA: TGTGCCAGCAGCGACGGGACTAGCGGAGCCTCTAGTACGCAGTATTTT
CDR3 protein: CASSDGTSGASSTQYF
V gene: TRBV9
D gene: TRBD2
J gene: TRBJ2-3
clone size: -

CDR3 DNA: TGTGCCAGCAGCCAAGATCGGGGGGCACGCAATCAGCCCCAGCATTTT
CDR3 protein: CASSQDRGARNQPQHF
V gene: TRBV4-2
D gene: -
J gene: TRBJ1-5
clone size: -

CDR3 DNA: TGTGCCAGCAGCGCACCCCCAGGGCTACCTAACTATGGCTACACCTTC
CDR3 protein: CASSAPPGLPNYGYTF
V gene: TRBV9
D gene: -
J gene: TRBJ1-2
clone size: -

CDR3 DNA: TGTGCCTGGAGCCCCCAGGGGCTGACTAACTATGGCTACACCTTC
CDR3 protein: CAWSPQGLTNYGYTF
V gene: TRBV30
D gene: -
J gene: TRBJ1-2
clone size: -

CDR3 DNA: TGTGCCAGCTACACTACAGGGACGATGAACACTGAAGCTTTCTTT
CDR3 protein: CASYTTGTMNTEAFF
V gene: TRBV6-5
D gene: -
J gene: TRBJ1-1
clone size: -

CDR3 DNA: TGTGCCAGCAGCCCTAGAGGACAGGGAAAGGACTACGAGCAGTACTTC
CDR3 protein: CASSPRGQGKDYEQYF
V gene: TRBV11-3
D gene: TRBD1
J gene: TRBJ2-7
clone size: -

CDR3 DNA: TGTGCCAGCAGCCCAAGGACAGTCATAGCGAACCGTCGGGACATTCAGTACTTC
CDR3 protein: CASSPRTVIANRRDIQYF
V gene: TRBV7-9
D gene: -
J gene: TRBJ2-4
clone size: -

CDR3 DNA: TGTGCCTGGAGTGCGCAGGGGGCTACTGGAAACACCATATATTTT
CDR3 protein: CAWSAQGATGNTIYF
V gene: TRBV30
D gene: TRBD1
J gene: TRBJ1-3
clone size: -

CDR3 DNA: TGTGCCAGTAGCAGGGGGTCTCCCTACGAGCAGTACTTC
CDR3 protein: CASSRGSPYEQYF
V gene: TRBV19
D gene: TRBD1
J gene: TRBJ2-7
clone size: -

CDR3 DNA: TGTGCCATCAGGGTCGACAGGGGGGACTTTAGCGAGCAGTACTTC
CDR3 protein: CAIRVDRGDFSEQYF
V gene: TRBV10-3
D gene: TRBD1
J gene: TRBJ2-7
clone size: -

CDR3 DNA: TGTGCCAGCAGCGGGGGGCTAGCGGGCTACAATGAGCAGTTCTTC
CDR3 protein: CASSGGLAGYNEQFF
V gene: TRBV9
D gene: TRBD2
J gene: TRBJ2-1
clone size: -

CDR3 DNA: TGCGCCAGCAGCTTTCAGGGGCCGGGGACTGAAGCTTTCTTT
CDR3 protein: CASSFQGPGTEAFF
V gene: TRBV5-1
D gene: -
J gene: TRBJ1-1
clone size: -

CDR3 DNA: TGCAGCGCCCTCCGAGGCGCTGAAGCTTTCTTT
CDR3 protein: CSALRGAEAFF
V gene: TRBV29-1
D gene: -
J gene: TRBJ1-1
clone size: -

CDR3 DNA: TGTGCCAGCAGCTATTGGAGCGGCGACGAGCAGTACTTC
CDR3 protein: CASSYWSGDEQYF
V gene: TRBV6-2/TRBV6-3
D gene: -
J gene: TRBJ2-7
clone size: once

CDR3 DNA: TGTGCCAGCAGCTTTCCGGGCCAAGAGACCCAGTACTTC
CDR3 protein: CASSFPGQETQYF
V gene: TRBV7-9
D gene: -
J gene: TRBJ2-5
clone size: -

CDR3 DNA: TGTGCCAGCAGCGCCCTAGCGGGTAACACCGGGGAGCTGTTTTTT
CDR3 protein: CASSALAGNTGELFF
V gene: TRBV7-9
D gene: TRBD2
J gene: TRBJ2-2
clone size: -

CDR3 DNA: TGCGCCAGCAGTGAGTCGGCGGGGCGGGACGAGCAGTACTTC
CDR3 protein: CASSESAGRDEQYF
V gene: TRBV10-2
D gene: -
J gene: TRBJ2-7
clone size: -

CDR3 DNA: TGTGCCAGCACCTGGACAGCAATGAGCAATCAGCCCCAGCATTTT
CDR3 protein: CASTWTAMSNQPQHF
V gene: TRBV2
D gene: -
J gene: TRBJ1-5
clone size: -

CDR3 DNA: TGTGCCAGCACGGCCGGCCAGGGGTCACCCCTCCACTTT
CDR3 protein: CASTAGQGSPLHF
V gene: TRBV3-1/TRBV3-2
D gene: -
J gene: TRBJ1-6
clone size: -

CDR3 DNA: TGTGCCAGCAGCTTAGAGAGACAATTTCAGGAGACCCAGTACTTC
CDR3 protein: CASSLERQFQETQYF
V gene: TRBV7-2
D gene: -
J gene: TRBJ2-5
clone size: -

CDR3 DNA: TGTGCCAGCGGCGCCCGGGGGGTGCGGCGTCAGCCCCAGCATTTT
CDR3 protein: CASGARGVRRQPQHF
V gene: TRBV6-5
D gene: -
J gene: TRBJ1-5
clone size: once

CDR3 DNA: TGTGCCAGCAGTTTTCGTAGGGGCGGGAGGGGCTACAATGAGCAGTTCTTC
CDR3 protein: CASSFRRGGRGYNEQFF
V gene: TRBV28
D gene: TRBD2
J gene: TRBJ2-1
clone size: -

CDR3 DNA: TGTGCCAGCTCACCAAACCGGGACAGGGGGCGCGACACTGAAGCTTTCTTT
CDR3 protein: CASSPNRDRGRDTEAFF
V gene: TRBV18
D gene: TRBD1
J gene: TRBJ1-1
clone size: -

CDR3 DNA: TGCAGCGTCCTACAGGGCACGAACACCGGGGAGCTGTTTTTT
CDR3 protein: CSVLQGTNTGELFF
V gene: TRBV29-1
D gene: -
J gene: TRBJ2-2
clone size: -

CDR3 DNA: TGTGCCAGTAGTATAGAGGGACTAGCGGGAGGGCCTGAGCAGTTCTTC
CDR3 protein: CASSIEGLAGGPEQFF
V gene: TRBV19
D gene: TRBD2
J gene: TRBJ2-1
clone size: -

CDR3 DNA: TGTGCCAGCGGGGCGGGGGACAATCAGCCCCAGCATTTT
CDR3 protein: CASGAGDNQPQHF
V gene: TRBV7-8
D gene: -
J gene: TRBJ1-5
clone size: -

CDR3 DNA: TGTGCCAGCAGTACTGGAGGGCGGACCCAGTACTTC
CDR3 protein: CASSTGGRTQYF
V gene: TRBV6-2/TRBV6-3
D gene: -
J gene: TRBJ2-5
clone size: few

CDR3 DNA: TGTGCCAGAAGCTTAGTTAAGGGACTAGCGACCAGCAATGAGCAGTTCTTC
CDR3 protein: CARSLVKGLATSNEQFF
V gene: TRBV7-5
D gene: -
J gene: TRBJ2-1
clone size: -

CDR3 DNA: TGTGCCAGCTCACCGGGGGGGCCTCGCACAGATACGCAGTATTTT
CDR3 protein: CASSPGGPRTDTQYF
V gene: TRBV18
D gene: -
J gene: TRBJ2-3
clone size: -

CDR3 DNA: TGCAGTGTAGCGGGACAAGAGACCCAGTACTTC
CDR3 protein: CSVAGQETQYF
V gene: TRBV20-1
D gene: TRBD2
J gene: TRBJ2-5
clone size: -